These 24 T cell receptor beta chains were sequenced from one sample in a study of spatial heterogeneity in lung cancer. Findings and limits, study-wide: Tumor mutation count correlated with how many alpha and beta TCRs expanded intratumorally.

The antigens these receptors bind are not known. Stated time point: sample taken at primary tumor resection. TCRdb reprocessed the 5' RACE reads with MiXCR, giving one entry per CDR3 protein. Counted here are 9,000 to 13,000 distinct CDR3 sequences, roughly 8% occurring once; the ten biggest clones make up around 22%. The sample here was lung tumor tissue, taken at surgery. All receptors derive from a female donor with early-stage non-small cell lung cancer.

This clonotype was recorded many times. This beta chain appears as a stray read in a library generated for alpha chains; its size is not informative. This CDR3 reads CASSSSGQGEGEKLFF. The CDR3, as DNA: TGTGCCAGCAGTTCCTCGGGACAGGGGGAAGGTGAAAAACTGTTTTTT. The chain uses TRBV28 and TRBJ1-4; TRBD1 agrees at 11 bases. V lost 4 bases, J lost 7 bases, and 8 bases stayed unmatched. CDR1 and CDR2 (germline): MDHEN, SYDVKM. The CDR3 totals 16 residues.

This clonotype appeared many times. Being off target in a library aimed at alpha chains, this beta chain has a size of little meaning. This sequence joins TRBV12-5 and TRBJ2-6, with a tentative D call TRBD2 (6 bases). The CDR3 has 17 amino acids. CDR1 and CDR2 from the germline V gene are LGHNT and FRNRAP. V lost 7 bases, J lost 2 bases, and 18 bases lay in between. The CDR3 here is CASVPGSPDTGANVLTF. The CDR3 bases are TGTGCTAGTGTCCCCGGGAGTCCGGATACTGGGGCCAACGTCCTGACTTTC.

Concerning this clonotype: This beta chain turned up in a library designed for alpha chains; as an off-target read, its abundance says little. This chain joins TRBV7-3 and TRBJ2-3; 13 bases match TRBD2. Germline CDR1 is SGHTA and CDR2 is FQGTGA. The CDR3 runs 18 residues. Unmatched junction bases numbered 4, after V lost 1 base and J lost 0 bases. The CDR3 DNA reads TGTGCCAGCAGCTTAAGAGGACTAGCGGGGGCCAGCACAGATACGCAGTATTTT. Its translation: CASSLRGLAGASTDTQYF.

There are many counts of this clonotype. Because the library targeted alpha chains, this beta chain is an off-target read whose size means little. The chain is built from TRBV5-6 and TRBJ2-7, with 7 bases that match TRBD1. The CDR3 contains 13 residues. Germline trimming cut 4 bases from V and 4 bases from J; bases unmatched to any gene: 5. The germline V gene has CDR1 SGHDT and CDR2 YYEEEE. The CDR3 loop reads CASSGRDRYEQYF. The CDR3 coding sequence is TGTGCCAGCAGCGGCCGGGACAGATACGAGCAGTACTTC.

Ten or more counts support this clonotype. This beta chain turned up in a library designed for alpha chains; as an off-target read, its abundance says little. This chain links TRBV20-1 with TRBJ2-3; 12 bases match TRBD2. Germline V CDR1 and CDR2: DFQATT, SNEGSKA (reference sequence). CDR3 size: 17 residues. The V segment lost 5 bases and the J segment 0 bases; nucleotides outside the gene matches: 9. The CDR3 reads CSAAGLAGPPSTDTQYF. The CDR3 bases are TGCAGTGCTGCTGGACTAGCGGGGCCACCGAGCACAGATACGCAGTATTTT.

A few counts support this clonotype. This beta chain appears as a stray read in a library generated for alpha chains; its size is not informative. The V gene is TRBV18, the J gene TRBJ2-5; 10 nucleotides line up with TRBD2. The CDR3 has 17 amino acids. With 1 base clipped from V and 1 base from J, the junction kept 6 bases outside the gene matches. The germline CDR1 and CDR2 sequences are KGHSH and LQKENI. In nucleotides, the CDR3 is TGTGCCAGCTCACCACTGGTGTTAGCGGGGGGCCAAGAGACCCAGTACTTC. It codes for CASSPLVLAGGQETQYF.

This clonotype has at least ten counts. The library was built for alpha chains, so this beta chain is an off-target read and its size means little. The chain couples TRBV7-9 to TRBJ1-2; 9 bases are shared with TRBD1. Looked up from germline, CDR1 is SEHNR and CDR2 is FQNEAQ (reference sequence). V was pared by 0 bases and J by 7 bases, with 6 bases of the junction left unmatched. The CDR3 extends over 15 amino acids. The CDR3 region is CASSLAGQGITGYTF. The CDR3 DNA reads TGTGCCAGCAGCTTAGCGGGACAGGGTATTACTGGCTACACCTTC.

There are many counts of this clonotype. The library was prepared for alpha chains; this beta chain is a stray read, so its frequency means little. For the CDR3, the DNA is TGTGCCAGCAGCTTATCGCCGGTCCAAGAGACCCAGTACTTC. As protein: CASSLSPVQETQYF. J is TRBJ2-5 and V is TRBV7-9; the D is unclear. This CDR3 has 14 residues. CDR1 and CDR2 (germline): SEHNR, FQNEAQ (reference sequence). Trimming removed 2 bases at V and 1 base at J, with 8 bases between. Complete variable domain (other parts from reference TRBV7-9 and TRBJ2-5): DTGVSQNPRHKITKRGQNVTFRCDPISEHNRLYWYRQTLGQGPEFLTYFQNEAQLEKSRLLSDRFSAERPKGSFSTLEIQRTEQGDSAMYLCASSLSPVQETQYFGPGTRLLVL.

This clonotype has just a few counts. This beta chain turned up in a library designed for alpha chains; as an off-target read, its abundance says little. This rearrangement joins TRBV20-1 to TRBJ1-1; tentatively, D is TRBD1 (6 bases). Trimming took off 1 base at V and 7 bases at J, with 10 bases between the two ends. Germline values: CDR1 DFQATT, CDR2 SNEGSKA (reference sequence). The CDR3 contains 12 residues. The DNA of the CDR3 is TGCAGTGCTAGAGCGGGGGCTTTTGAAGCTTTCTTT. Translation: CSARAGAFEAFF.

In this sample, this clonotype turned up many times. Little can be read into the size of this beta chain, an off-target read in a library designed for alpha chains. The rearrangement joins TRBV20-1 to TRBJ2-7; 10 nucleotides agree with TRBD1. Germline trimming cut 0 bases from V and 9 bases from J; bases unmatched to any gene: 11. This CDR3 region has 15 residues. Germline CDR1 is DFQATT and CDR2 is SNEGSKA (reference sequence). The CDR3 loop reads CSAREADRGTLRQYF. The CDR3 DNA is TGCAGTGCTAGAGAGGCGGACAGGGGGACGCTGCGGCAGTACTTC.

In its sample, this clonotype is medium-sized (0.01 to 0.1%). Since the library was made to target alpha chains, this beta chain is a stray read and its abundance is not meaningful. The V gene is TRBV20-1, the J gene TRBJ2-3; 11 bases fit TRBD1. Trimming removed 3 bases from V and 3 bases from J; junction bases left unmatched: 11. The CDR3 loop spans 17 amino acids. Germline-derived CDR1 and CDR2 are DFQATT and SNEGSKA (reference sequence). This chain's CDR3 is CSASADRGLGGTDTQYF. The CDR3 nucleotides are TGCAGTGCTAGCGCGGACAGGGGGCTTGGTGGTACAGATACGCAGTATTTT.

This clonotype has only one observation. Little can be read into the size of this beta chain, an off-target read in a library designed for alpha chains. CDR3 amino acids: CASSYRDPSGGASYNEQFF. The CDR3 nucleotides are TGTGCCAGCAGTTACCGGGACCCTAGCGGGGGGGCCTCCTACAATGAGCAGTTCTTC. The V and J genes are TRBV6-2 or TRBV6-3 and TRBJ2-1; 12 positions match TRBD2. Germline loops: CDR1 MNHEY, CDR2 SVGEGT. The CDR3 loop spans 19 amino acids. Losses at the gene ends were 2 bases for V and 0 bases for J; bases not matched to a gene: 8.

This clonotype was recorded at least ten times. Since it is a stray read in a library aimed at alpha chains, this beta chain has a size that is not meaningful. The genes are TRBV6-6 and TRBJ1-5; tentative D call: TRBD1 (6 bases). Germline CDR1 MNHNY, CDR2 SVGAGI (reference sequence). Between the trimmed V and J ends, which lost 7 bases and 2 bases, there was a span of 18 bases. This CDR3 has 16 residues. The CDR3 loop is CASIKRGAGGNQPQHF. CDR3 coding DNA: TGTGCCAGCATCAAACGGGGGGCTGGGGGCAATCAGCCCCAGCATTTT.

Concerning this clonotype: Within a library made for alpha chains, this beta chain is off target, and its count is uninformative. The CDR3 DNA reads as TGTGCCAGTAGCCGACTAGCGGACCACCAAGAGACCCAGTACTTC. The encoded protein is CASSRLADHQETQYF. The gene calls are TRBV19 and TRBJ2-5; TRBD2 agrees at 9 bases. Germline V lookup: CDR1 LNHDA, CDR2 SQIVND (reference sequence). The CDR3 contains 15 residues. V was pared by 6 bases and J by 0 bases, with 5 bases of the junction left unmatched.

Concerning this clonotype: The library was prepared for alpha chains; this beta chain is a stray read, so its frequency means little. The chain couples TRBV13 to TRBJ2-1; 7 nucleotides match TRBD1. CDR1 PRHDT and CDR2 FYEKMQ come from the germline V gene (reference sequence). The V and J ends lost 2 bases and 5 bases, in that order; junction bases with no gene match: 6. The CDR3 length is 15 residues. The CDR3 DNA follows: TGTGCCAGCAGCTTATTGACAGGGTCCCACAATGAGCAGTTCTTC. Translating gives CASSLLTGSHNEQFF.

This clonotype was seen many times. This beta chain lies outside the target of a library built for alpha chains; its clone size means little. The chain couples TRBV6-6 to TRBJ2-5, with D unresolved. V lost 6 bases and J 3 bases, leaving 5 bases between the germline ends. This CDR3 has 11 residues. Looked up from germline, CDR1 is MNHNY and CDR2 is SVGAGI (reference sequence). CDR3 sequence: CASSPKETQYF. CDR3 nucleotides: TGTGCCAGCAGCCCAAAAGAGACCCAGTACTTC.

There are many counts of this clonotype. The library was prepared for alpha chains; this beta chain is a stray read, so its frequency means little. The CDR3 sequence: CASSPQTGANYGYTF. The CDR3 region has the DNA TGTGCCAGCAGTCCACAGACAGGGGCTAACTATGGCTACACCTTC. The chain uses TRBV6-6 and TRBJ1-2; 8 bases map to TRBD1. This CDR3 comprises 15 residues. The germline gives CDR1 MNHNY, CDR2 SVGAGI (reference sequence). Unmatched junction bases numbered 5, after V lost 5 bases and J lost 0 bases.

This clonotype showed up just a few times. As an off-target read in a library built for alpha chains, this beta chain has a frequency of little significance. V is TRBV29-1 and J is TRBJ2-3; TRBD1 might be the D (6 bases). The V gene lost 4 bases and the J gene lost 4 bases, with 18 bases spanning the gap. From germline, CDR1 is SQVTM and CDR2 ANQGSEA. The CDR3 has 15 residues. CDR3 bases: TGCAGCGTTGGACTTGACAGGATGAGTGCAGATACGCAGTATTTT. It translates to CSVGLDRMSADTQYF.

This clonotype was observed at least ten times. For a library built for alpha chains, this beta chain is a stray read; little rests on its size. This chain joins TRBV5-1 and TRBJ2-1, with 14 positions matching TRBD2. V gave up 3 bases and J gave up 7 bases; unmatched junction bases: 3. Germline V lookup: CDR1 SGHRS, CDR2 YFSETQ. The CDR3 spans 15 residues. CDR3 amino acids: CASSSRTSGGNEQFF. The CDR3 DNA is TGCGCCAGCAGCTCTCGGACTAGCGGGGGGAATGAGCAGTTCTTC. Combining the CDR3 with reference TRBV5-1 and TRBJ2-1 gives the whole variable domain KAGVTQTPRYLIKTRGQQVTLSCSPISGHRSVSWYQQTPGQGLQFLFEYFSETQRNKGNFPGRFSGRQFSNSRSEMNVSTLELGDSALYLCASSSRTSGGNEQFFGPGTRLTVL.

The sample holds many counts of this clonotype. Because the library targeted alpha chains, this beta chain is an off-target read whose size means little. The chain employs TRBV5-1 and TRBJ2-3; 11 bases fit TRBD1. The CDR3 is 14 amino acids. Per germline, CDR1 SGHRS and CDR2 YFSETQ. Trimming removed 7 bases from V and 4 bases from J; junction bases left unmatched: 5. As DNA, the CDR3 is TGCGCCAGCGGACAGGGGGCGCTGGCAGATACGCAGTATTTT. Translating gives CASGQGALADTQYF.

Worth noting for this clonotype: In a library made to pick up alpha chains, this beta chain is a stray read with a size that means little. This chain connects TRBV5-6 to TRBJ2-5; 11 bases are a match to TRBD2. Germline V lookup: CDR1 SGHDT, CDR2 YYEEEE. Trimming cost V 4 bases and J 2 bases; bases outside gene matches: 7. The CDR3 is made up of 16 amino acids. In DNA form, the CDR3 reads TGTGCCAGCAGCGAGAGACTAGCGGGGTTACAAGAGACCCAGTACTTC. Protein product: CASSERLAGLQETQYF.

On this clonotype: The size of this beta chain means little, since it is a stray read in a library made for alpha chains. V is TRBV5-4 and J is TRBJ1-4; weak D call: TRBD1 (6 bases). The V and J ends lost 4 bases and 0 bases respectively, with 7 bases between them. CDR3 size: 14 residues. CDR1 and CDR2 from the germline V gene are SGHNT and YYREEE (reference sequence). CDR3 region: CASSTGTTNEKLFF. The DNA for the CDR3 is TGTGCCAGCAGCACAGGGACAACTAATGAAAAACTGTTTTTT.

With respect to this clonotype: The size of this beta chain means little, since it is a stray read in a library made for alpha chains. The V gene is TRBV6-6, the J gene TRBJ2-1; 11 bases align to TRBD2. CDR1 and CDR2 from the germline V gene are MNHNY and SVGAGI (reference sequence). The junction had 9 bases not matched to a gene; V was cut back by 4 bases and J by 4 bases. The length of the CDR3 is 17 residues. In nucleotides, the CDR3 is TGTGCCAGCAGTTCCGGGACTAGCGGACTCCTATACAATGAGCAGTTCTTC. This codes for CASSSGTSGLLYNEQFF.

On this clonotype itself: This beta chain appears as a stray read in a library generated for alpha chains; its size is not informative. The chain joins TRBV20-1 to TRBJ2-7; 9 bases map to TRBD2. After removal of 2 bases from V and 7 bases from J, the junction contained 12 bases not matched to a gene. Per germline, CDR1 DFQATT and CDR2 SNEGSKA (reference sequence). The CDR3 consists of 15 residues. DNA of the CDR3: TGCAGTGCTAGAAGCCAGACTAGCGGCAGAGAAGAGCAGTACTTC. It codes for CSARSQTSGREEQYF.